These 2 T cell receptor beta chains were all obtained from the same sample, sequenced in a study of response to subunit inactivated influenza vaccine. TCRdb called the RT-PCR reads again in MiXCR, with one record for every CDR3 protein. The sample has about 480,000 distinct CDR3 sequences, roughly 9.7% seen once. The sample consisted of PBMCs from blood, taken roughly 47 days after vaccination. Receptors were obtained from a man aged 50-60 years who received an inactivated influenza vaccine.

This clonotype was found many times. This chain uses TRBV12-3 or TRBV12-4 with TRBJ1-6; a weak D match, TRBD1 (6 bases). CDR3 length equals 13 residues. The V and J ends lost 10 bases and 8 bases respectively, with 15 bases between them. CDR3 nucleotide sequence: TGTGCCACCTCGGAGAGGGGGGATTCACCCCTCCACTTT. Its protein product is CATSERGDSPLHF.

The CDR3 spells CASSQDGLAQETQYF. CDR3 DNA: TGTGCCAGCAGCCAAGATGGGCTAGCCCAAGAGACCCAGTACTTC. This sequence joins TRBV3-1 and TRBJ2-5; D might be TRBD2 (5 bases). Between the trimmed V and J ends, which lost 0 bases and 1 base, there was a span of 9 bases. From germline, CDR1 is LGHDT and CDR2 YNNKEL (reference sequence). This CDR3 has 15 residues.